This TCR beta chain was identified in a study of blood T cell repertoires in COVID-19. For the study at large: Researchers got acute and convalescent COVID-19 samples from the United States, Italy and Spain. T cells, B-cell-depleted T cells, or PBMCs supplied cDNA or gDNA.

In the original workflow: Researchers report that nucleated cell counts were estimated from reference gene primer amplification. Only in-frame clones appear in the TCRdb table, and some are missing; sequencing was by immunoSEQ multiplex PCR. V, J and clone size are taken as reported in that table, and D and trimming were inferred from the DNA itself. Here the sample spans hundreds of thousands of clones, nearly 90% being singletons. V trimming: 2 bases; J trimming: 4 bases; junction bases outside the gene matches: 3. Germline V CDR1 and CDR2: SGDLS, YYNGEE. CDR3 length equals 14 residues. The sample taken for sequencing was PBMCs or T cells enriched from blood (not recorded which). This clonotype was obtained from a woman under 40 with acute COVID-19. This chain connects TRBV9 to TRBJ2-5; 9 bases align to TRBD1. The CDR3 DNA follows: TGTGCCAGCAGCGTTCTGGGACAGGGAGAGACCCAGTACTTC. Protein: CASSVLGQGETQYF.